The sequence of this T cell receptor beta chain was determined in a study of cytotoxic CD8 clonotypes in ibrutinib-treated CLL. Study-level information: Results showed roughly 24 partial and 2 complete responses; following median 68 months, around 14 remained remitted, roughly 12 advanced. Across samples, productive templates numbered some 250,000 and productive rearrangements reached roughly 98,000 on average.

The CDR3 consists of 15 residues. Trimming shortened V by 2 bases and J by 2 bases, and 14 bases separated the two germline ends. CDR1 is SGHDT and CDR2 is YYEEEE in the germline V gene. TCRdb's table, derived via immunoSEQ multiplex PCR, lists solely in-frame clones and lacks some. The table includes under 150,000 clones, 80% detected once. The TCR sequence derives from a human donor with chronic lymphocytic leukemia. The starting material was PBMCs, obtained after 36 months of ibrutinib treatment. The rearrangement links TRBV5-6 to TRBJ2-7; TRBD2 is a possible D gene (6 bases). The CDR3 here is CASSLNRDWTYEQYF. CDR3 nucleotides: TGTGCCAGCAGCTTAAACCGGGACTGGACCTACGAGCAGTACTTC. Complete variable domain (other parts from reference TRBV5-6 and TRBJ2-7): DAGVTQSPTHLIKTRGQQVTLRCSPKSGHDTVSWYQQALGQGPQFIFQYYEEEERQRGNFPDRFSGHQFPNYSSELNVNALLLGDSALYLCASSLNRDWTYEQYFGPGTRLTVT.